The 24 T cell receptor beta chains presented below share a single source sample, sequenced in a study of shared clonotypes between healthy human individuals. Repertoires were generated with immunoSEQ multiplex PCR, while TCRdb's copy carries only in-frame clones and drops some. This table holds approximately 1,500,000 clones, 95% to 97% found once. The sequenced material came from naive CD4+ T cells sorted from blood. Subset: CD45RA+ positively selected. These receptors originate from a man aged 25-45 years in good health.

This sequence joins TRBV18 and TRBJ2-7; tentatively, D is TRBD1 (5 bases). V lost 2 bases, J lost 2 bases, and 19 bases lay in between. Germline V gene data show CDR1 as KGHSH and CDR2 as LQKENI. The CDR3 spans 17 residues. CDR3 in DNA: TGTGCCAGCTCACCAAAGAACGCCCCCACAGGAGCCTACGAGCAGTACTTC. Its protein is CASSPKNAPTGAYEQYF.

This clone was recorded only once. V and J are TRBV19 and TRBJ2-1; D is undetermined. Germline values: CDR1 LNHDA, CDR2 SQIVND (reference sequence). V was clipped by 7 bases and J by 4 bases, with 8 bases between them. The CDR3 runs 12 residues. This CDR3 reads CASKSIYNEQFF. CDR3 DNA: TGTGCCAGTAAATCGATTTACAATGAGCAGTTCTTC.

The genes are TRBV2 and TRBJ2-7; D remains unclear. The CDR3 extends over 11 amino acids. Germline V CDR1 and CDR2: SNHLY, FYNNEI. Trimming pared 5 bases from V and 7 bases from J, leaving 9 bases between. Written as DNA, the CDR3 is TGTGCCAGCAGTCCGTACGGAGAGCAGTACTTC. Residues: CASSPYGEQYF.

Here the CDR3 reads CAIASGYGYTF. CDR3 bases: TGTGCCATCGCCTCCGGCTATGGCTACACCTTC. The chain employs TRBV10-3 and TRBJ1-2; D is unclear. The CDR3 extends over 11 amino acids. V was cut by 8 bases and J by 4 bases, with 8 bases left in between. Germline CDR1 ENHRY, CDR2 SYGVKD.

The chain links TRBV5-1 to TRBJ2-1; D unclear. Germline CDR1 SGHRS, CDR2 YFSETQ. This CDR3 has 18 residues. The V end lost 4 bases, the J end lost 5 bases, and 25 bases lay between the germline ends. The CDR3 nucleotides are TGCGCCAGCAGCCAAGAGCCCTCGAGGTCCCAACCCCACAATGAGCAGTTCTTC. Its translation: CASSQEPSRSQPHNEQFF. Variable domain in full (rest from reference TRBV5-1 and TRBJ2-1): KAGVTQTPRYLIKTRGQQVTLSCSPISGHRSVSWYQQTPGQGLQFLFEYFSETQRNKGNFPGRFSGRQFSNSRSEMNVSTLELGDSALYLCASSQEPSRSQPHNEQFFGPGTRLTVL.

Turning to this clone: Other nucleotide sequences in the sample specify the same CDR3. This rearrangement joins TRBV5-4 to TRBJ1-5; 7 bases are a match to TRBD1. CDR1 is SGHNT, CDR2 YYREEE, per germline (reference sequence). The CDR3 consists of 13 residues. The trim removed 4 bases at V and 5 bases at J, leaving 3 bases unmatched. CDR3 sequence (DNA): TGTGCCAGCAGCAGTGACAGGGATCAGCCCCAGCATTTT. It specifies CASSSDRDQPQHF.

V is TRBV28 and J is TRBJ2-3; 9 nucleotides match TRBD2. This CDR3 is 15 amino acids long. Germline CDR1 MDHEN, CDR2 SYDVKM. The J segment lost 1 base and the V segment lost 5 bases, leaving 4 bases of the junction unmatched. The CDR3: CASSGWTSGTDTQYF. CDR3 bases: TGTGCCAGCAGTGGCTGGACTAGCGGCACAGATACGCAGTATTTT.

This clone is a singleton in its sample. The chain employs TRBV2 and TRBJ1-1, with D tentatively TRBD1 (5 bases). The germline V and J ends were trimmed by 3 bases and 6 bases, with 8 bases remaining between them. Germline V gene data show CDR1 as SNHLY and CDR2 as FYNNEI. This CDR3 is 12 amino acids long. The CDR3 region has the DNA TGTGCCAGCAGTGAGGTGGGGGCTGAAGCTTTCTTT. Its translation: CASSEVGAEAFF.

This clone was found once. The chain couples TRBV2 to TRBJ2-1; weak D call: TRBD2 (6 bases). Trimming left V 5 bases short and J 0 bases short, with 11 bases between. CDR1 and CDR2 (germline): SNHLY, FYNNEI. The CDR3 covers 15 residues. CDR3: CASSSSVSSYNEQFF. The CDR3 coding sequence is TGTGCCAGCAGTTCTAGCGTGAGCTCCTACAATGAGCAGTTCTTC.

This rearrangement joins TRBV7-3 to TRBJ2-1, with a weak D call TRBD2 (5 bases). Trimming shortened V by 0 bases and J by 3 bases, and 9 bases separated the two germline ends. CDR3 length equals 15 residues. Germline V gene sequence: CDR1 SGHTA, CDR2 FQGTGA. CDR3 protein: CASSLTAANYNEQFF. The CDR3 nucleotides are TGTGCCAGCAGCTTAACAGCGGCCAACTACAATGAGCAGTTCTTC.

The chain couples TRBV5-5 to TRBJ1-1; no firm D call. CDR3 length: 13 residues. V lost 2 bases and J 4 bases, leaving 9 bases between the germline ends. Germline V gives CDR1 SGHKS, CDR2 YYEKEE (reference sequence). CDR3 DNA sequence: TGTGCCAGCAGCTTAGACCCCTTCACTGAAGCTTTCTTT. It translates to CASSLDPFTEAFF.

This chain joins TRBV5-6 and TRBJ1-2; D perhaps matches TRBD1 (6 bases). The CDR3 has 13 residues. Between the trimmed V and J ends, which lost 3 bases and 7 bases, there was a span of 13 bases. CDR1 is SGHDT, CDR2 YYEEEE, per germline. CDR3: CASSYFGTFGYTF. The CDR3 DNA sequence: TGTGCCAGCAGCTACTTCGGGACATTTGGCTACACCTTC.

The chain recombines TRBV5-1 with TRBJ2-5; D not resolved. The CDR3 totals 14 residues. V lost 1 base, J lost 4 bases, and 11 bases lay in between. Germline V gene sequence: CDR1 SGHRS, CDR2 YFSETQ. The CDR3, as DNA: TGCGCCAGCAGCTTGAGCGTTAATACAGAGACCCAGTACTTC. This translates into CASSLSVNTETQYF.

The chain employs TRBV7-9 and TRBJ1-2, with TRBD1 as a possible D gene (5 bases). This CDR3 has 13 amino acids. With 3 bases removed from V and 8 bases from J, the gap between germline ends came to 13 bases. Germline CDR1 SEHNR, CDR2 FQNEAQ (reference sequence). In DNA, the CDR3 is TGTGCCAGCAGCTTTGGGGCGTCGGGAGGCTACACCTTC. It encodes CASSFGASGGYTF.

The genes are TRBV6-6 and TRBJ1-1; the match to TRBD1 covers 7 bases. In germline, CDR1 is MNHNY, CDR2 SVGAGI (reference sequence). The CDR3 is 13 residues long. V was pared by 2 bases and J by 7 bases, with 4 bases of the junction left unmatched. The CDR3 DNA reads TGTGCCAGCAGTTACCGGCAGGGGGTTGAAGCTTTCTTT. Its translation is CASSYRQGVEAFF.

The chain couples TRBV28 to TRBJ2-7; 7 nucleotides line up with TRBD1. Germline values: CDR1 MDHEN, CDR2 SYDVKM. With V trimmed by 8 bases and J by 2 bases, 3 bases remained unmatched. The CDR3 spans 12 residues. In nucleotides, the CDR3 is TGTGCCAGCTCGGACAGGCCCTACGAGCAGTACTTC. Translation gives CASSDRPYEQYF.

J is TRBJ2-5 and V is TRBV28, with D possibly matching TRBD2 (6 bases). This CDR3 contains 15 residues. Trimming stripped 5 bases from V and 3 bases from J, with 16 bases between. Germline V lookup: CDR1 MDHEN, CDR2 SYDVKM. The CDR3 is CASSPPRGWEETQYF. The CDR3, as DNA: TGTGCCAGCAGTCCCCCCCGGGGGTGGGAAGAGACCCAGTACTTC.

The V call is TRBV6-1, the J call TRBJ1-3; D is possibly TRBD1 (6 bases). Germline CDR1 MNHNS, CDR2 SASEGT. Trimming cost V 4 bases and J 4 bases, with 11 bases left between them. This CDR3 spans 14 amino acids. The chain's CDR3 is CASSAGTSGNTIYF. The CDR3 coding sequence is TGTGCCAGCAGTGCCGGGACATCAGGAAACACCATATATTTT.

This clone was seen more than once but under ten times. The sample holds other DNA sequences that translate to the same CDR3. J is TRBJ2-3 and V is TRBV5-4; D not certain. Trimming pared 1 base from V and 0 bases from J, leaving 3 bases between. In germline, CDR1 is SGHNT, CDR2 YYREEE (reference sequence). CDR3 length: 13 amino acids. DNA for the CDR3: TGTGCCAGCAGCTTGACTAGCACAGATACGCAGTATTTT. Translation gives CASSLTSTDTQYF. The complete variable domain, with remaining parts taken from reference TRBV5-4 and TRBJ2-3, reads ETGVTQSPTHLIKTRGQQVTLRCSSQSGHNTVSWYQQALGQGPQFIFQYYREEENGRGNFPPRFSGLQFPNYSSELNVNALELDDSALYLCASSLTSTDTQYFGPGTRLTVL.

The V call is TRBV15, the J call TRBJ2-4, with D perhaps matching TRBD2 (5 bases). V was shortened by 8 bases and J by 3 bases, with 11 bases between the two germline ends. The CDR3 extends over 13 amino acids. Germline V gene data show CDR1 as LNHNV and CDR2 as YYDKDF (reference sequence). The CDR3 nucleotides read TGTGCCACCCATCCAGCGGACAAAAACATTCAGTACTTC. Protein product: CATHPADKNIQYF.

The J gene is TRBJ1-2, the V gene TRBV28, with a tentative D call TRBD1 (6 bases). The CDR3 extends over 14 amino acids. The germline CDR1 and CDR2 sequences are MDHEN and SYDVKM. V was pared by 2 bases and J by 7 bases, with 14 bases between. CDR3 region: CASSLAVGAGGYTF. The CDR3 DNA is TGTGCCAGCAGTTTAGCTGTGGGGGCGGGTGGCTACACCTTC.

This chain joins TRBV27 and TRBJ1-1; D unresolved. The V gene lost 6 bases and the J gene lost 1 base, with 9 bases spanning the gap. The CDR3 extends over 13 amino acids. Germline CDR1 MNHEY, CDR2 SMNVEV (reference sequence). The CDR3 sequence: CASSPTRNTEAFF. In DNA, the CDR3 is TGTGCCAGCAGCCCGACAAGGAACACTGAAGCTTTCTTT.

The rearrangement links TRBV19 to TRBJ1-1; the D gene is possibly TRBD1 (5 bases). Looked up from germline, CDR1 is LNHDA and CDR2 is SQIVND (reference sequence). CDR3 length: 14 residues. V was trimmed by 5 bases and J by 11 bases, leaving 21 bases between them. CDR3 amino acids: CASSSRDQRWRAFF. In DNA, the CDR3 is TGTGCCAGTAGTTCGCGGGACCAGCGGTGGCGTGCTTTCTTT. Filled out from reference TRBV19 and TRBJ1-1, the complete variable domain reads DGGITQSPKYLFRKEGQNVTLSCEQNLNHDAMYWYRQDPGQGLRLIYYSQIVNDFQKGDIAEGYSVSREKKESFPLTVTSAQKNPTAFYLCASSSRDQRWRAFFGQGTRLTVV.

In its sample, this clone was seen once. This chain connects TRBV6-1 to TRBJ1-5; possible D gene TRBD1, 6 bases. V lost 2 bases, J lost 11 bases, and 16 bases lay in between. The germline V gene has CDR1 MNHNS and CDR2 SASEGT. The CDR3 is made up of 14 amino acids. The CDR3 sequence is CASSETTGTLTQHF. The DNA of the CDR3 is TGTGCCAGCAGTGAAACGACAGGAACCCTGACCCAGCATTTT.